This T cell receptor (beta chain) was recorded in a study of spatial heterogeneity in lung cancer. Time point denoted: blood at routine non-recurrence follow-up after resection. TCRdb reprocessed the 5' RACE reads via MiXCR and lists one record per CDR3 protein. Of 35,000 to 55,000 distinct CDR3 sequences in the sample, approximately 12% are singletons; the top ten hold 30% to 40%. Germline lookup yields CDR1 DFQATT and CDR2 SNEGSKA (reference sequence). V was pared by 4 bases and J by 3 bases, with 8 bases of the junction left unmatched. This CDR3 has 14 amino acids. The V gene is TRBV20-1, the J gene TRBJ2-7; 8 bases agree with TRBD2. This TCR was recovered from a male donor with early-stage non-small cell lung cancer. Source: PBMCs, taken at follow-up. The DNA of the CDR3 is TGCAGTGCTATCAAGCGGGAGAGGGGCTACGAGCAGTACTTC. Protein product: CSAIKRERGYEQYF.